Included here is one TCR beta chain sequence, with context. 60 Vbeta and 13 Jbeta primers were used in PCR. The repertoire was sequenced with immunoSEQ multiplex PCR; TCRdb's copy has only in-frame clones and lacks some. In total, the table holds approximately 190,000 clones. These data are taken from a study of cytomegalovirus exposure and HLA in healthy donors. Study-wide background: The study placed roughly four fifths of its 350 to 450 genotyped donors in the Caucasian-associated ancestry cluster.

Trimming stripped 3 bases from V and 2 bases from J, with 8 bases between. The CDR3 loop spans 13 amino acids. Germline loops: CDR1 SGDLS, CDR2 YYNGEE. The clonotype comes from a young man in good health and CMV-seronegative. The sequenced sample was PBMCs. The genes are TRBV9 and TRBJ1-2; D is unresolved. CDR3 nucleotides: TGTGCCAGCAGCGACCCCGGGAACTATGGCTACACCTTC. It is translated as CASSDPGNYGYTF.